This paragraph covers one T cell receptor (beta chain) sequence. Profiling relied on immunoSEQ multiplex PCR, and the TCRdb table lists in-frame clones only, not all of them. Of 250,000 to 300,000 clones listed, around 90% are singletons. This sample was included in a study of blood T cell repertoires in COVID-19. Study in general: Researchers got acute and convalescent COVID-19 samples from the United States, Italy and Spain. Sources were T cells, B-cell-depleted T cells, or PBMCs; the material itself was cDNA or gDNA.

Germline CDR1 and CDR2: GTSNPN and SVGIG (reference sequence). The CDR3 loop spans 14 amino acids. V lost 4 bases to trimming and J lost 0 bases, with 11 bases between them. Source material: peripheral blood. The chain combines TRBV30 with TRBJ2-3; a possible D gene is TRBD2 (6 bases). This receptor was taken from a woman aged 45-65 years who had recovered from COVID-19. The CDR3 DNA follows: TGTGCCTGGACCAGCGGGCTTAGCACAGATACGCAGTATTTT. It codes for CAWTSGLSTDTQYF.